The sequence of this T cell receptor beta chain was determined in a study of blood T cell repertoires in COVID-19. On the study more broadly: Samples of COVID-19 (acute and convalescent) were obtained from the United States, Italy and Spain. The analysed material was cDNA or gDNA that came from T cells, B-cell-depleted T cells, or PBMCs.

As processed by the authors: Counts of nucleated cells, estimated from reference gene primer amplification, were obtained. Clones were sequenced by immunoSEQ multiplex PCR, and TCRdb holds only the in-frame ones, with some missing. V and J calls and clone size are given by that table; D and trimming were obtained from the DNA. The repertoire holds roughly 570,000 clones, with roughly nine tenths as singletons. This CDR3 region has 15 residues. Trimming at V came to 4 bases and at J to 1 base, leaving 6 bases not matched to a gene. CDR1 is SNHLY, CDR2 FYNNEI, per germline. The TCR comes from a woman aged 45-65 years with COVID-19, enrolled during active disease. Sequencing was carried out using peripheral blood. The V call is TRBV2, the J call TRBJ2-7, with 8 bases that match TRBD1. CDR3 region: CASSVRGLGSYEQYF. The CDR3 coding sequence is TGTGCCAGCAGTGTCAGGGGGCTCGGGTCCTACGAGCAGTACTTC.